Below are 17 T cell receptor beta chains sequenced from a single sample in a study of T cell clonality in common variable immunodeficiency. Points from the study as a whole: In common variable immunodeficiency, TCR beta chains reportedly carried fewer deletions and N-nucleotide insertions.

The antigens these receptors bind are not known. TCRdb's table, derived via immunoSEQ multiplex PCR, lists solely in-frame clones and lacks some. The sample counts 25,000 to 35,000 clones, none seen once; the ten largest own over 25%. Material for sequencing was peripheral blood mononuclear cells. The receptor source for this set is a human donor with common variable immunodeficiency.

Note on this clone: Read sequence stops 3 residues before the CDR3 end, and the germline J gene provides the missing end. The genes are TRBV5-1 and TRBJ2-5, with 7 nucleotides matching TRBD1. Germline CDR1 SGHRS, CDR2 YFSETQ. The junction had 3 bases not matched to a gene; V was cut back by 2 bases and J by 5 bases. CDR3 length: 13 residues. The sequenced CDR3 bases are TGCGCCAGCAGCTTAGGGACAGCGGAGACC. This encodes CASSLGTAET. The whole CDR3 sequence is CASSLGTAETQYF.

As for this clone: The sequence runs out 3 residues before the end of the CDR3; the remainder is reconstructed from the germline J gene. The chain uses TRBV6-2 or TRBV6-3 and TRBJ2-4; the match to TRBD2 covers 8 bases. Germline values: CDR1 MNHEY, CDR2 SVGEGT. Losses at the gene ends were 6 bases for V and 1 base for J; bases not matched to a gene: 2. The CDR3 spans 14 residues. The CDR3 protein is CASRPGGAKNIQYF. The CDR3 bases that were read are TGTGCCAGCAGGCCGGGGGGGGCCAAAAACATT.

This clone was observed many times. The read comes to an end 3 residues before the CDR3 does, leaving the germline J gene to fill in the end. The gene calls are TRBV19 and TRBJ1-1, with 7 bases identical to TRBD1. The germline V gene encodes CDR1 LNHDA and CDR2 SQIVND (reference sequence). With V trimmed by 5 bases and J by 1 base, 4 bases remained unmatched. The CDR3 is 14 amino acids. Here the CDR3 reads CASSSGQRNTEAFF. CDR3 bases read: TGTGCCAGTAGTTCGGGACAGAGGAACACTGAA.

For this clone: The read ends 3 residues early relative to the CDR3; the germline J gene fills the gap. The chain employs TRBV7-6 and TRBJ2-1; D is possibly TRBD2 (6 bases). CDR3 length equals 13 residues. Germline-derived CDR1 and CDR2 are SGHVS and FNYEAQ. V shed 7 bases and J shed 5 bases, with 12 bases lying between them. This CDR3 is CASTRLGDNEQFF. The DNA read from the CDR3 is TGTGCCAGCACCCGACTAGGGGACAATGAG.

This clone was picked up many times. The read ends 3 residues early relative to the CDR3; the germline J gene fills the gap. The V gene is TRBV19, the J gene TRBJ2-2; 11 positions match TRBD2. CDR3 length equals 15 residues. The trim removed 9 bases at V and 8 bases at J, leaving 11 bases unmatched. Germline values: CDR1 LNHDA, CDR2 SQIVND (reference sequence). The covered CDR3 bases are TGTGCCAGCTCCCGCCTAGCGGGGGGAAGGGGGGAG. Translated, it gives CASSRLAGGRGE. The full-length CDR3 reads as CASSRLAGGRGELFF.

In this sample, this clone turned up a few times. The CDR3 is cut off 3 residues early in the read; its end comes from the germline J gene. The rearrangement uses TRBV20-1 and TRBJ2-1; 11 positions agree with TRBD2. This CDR3 region has 15 residues. CDR1 is DFQATT and CDR2 is SNEGSKA in the germline V gene (reference sequence). V shed 3 bases and J 7 bases; nucleotides not matched to a gene: 8. The sequenced part of the CDR3 DNA is TGCAGTGCTAGCTATAGCGGGGGGGTTTGGAATGAG. Encoded protein: CSASYSGGVWNE. The whole CDR3 sequence is CSASYSGGVWNEQFF.

This clone was seen a handful of times. Read coverage stops 3 residues before the CDR3 terminus; the germline J gene supplies the remainder. The rearrangement joins TRBV7-2 to TRBJ2-3; D possibly corresponds to TRBD1 (6 bases). Germline CDR1 reads SGHTA; CDR2 reads FQGNSA. The germline V and J ends were trimmed by 5 bases and 2 bases, with 8 bases remaining between them. The CDR3 is 13 residues long. CDR3 DNA (partial): TGTGCCAGCAGCAGACAGGTCACAGATACG. This encodes CASSRQVTDT. The whole CDR3 sequence reads CASSRQVTDTQYF.

This clone appeared many times. Read sequence stops 3 residues before the CDR3 end, and the germline J gene provides the missing end. The V call is TRBV7-3, the J call TRBJ2-1, with 13 bases fitting TRBD2. This CDR3 is 17 amino acids long. Germline CDR1 is SGHTA and CDR2 is FQGTGA. V shed 3 bases, J shed 5 bases, and the junction held 7 bases outside the gene matches. The CDR3 reads CASSFAGTSGAHNEQFF. Partial CDR3 DNA: TGTGCCAGCAGCTTCGCCGGGACTAGCGGGGCGCACAATGAG.

This clone was recorded a few times. The DNA ends 3 residues before the CDR3 does, and the rest of the CDR3 is filled in from the germline J gene. V gene TRBV7-8 combines with J gene TRBJ2-1; 8 bases are a match to TRBD2. The CDR3 loop spans 18 amino acids. Germline lookup yields CDR1 SGHVS and CDR2 FQNEAQ. J lost 8 bases, V lost 5 bases, and 20 bases had no gene match. CDR3 amino acids: CASSPESPWRGAKDEQFF. The part of the CDR3 DNA that was read is TGTGCCAGCAGCCCCGAGAGCCCTTGGCGGGGGGCCAAAGATGAG.

The CDR3 DNA, read in part, is TGTGCCAGCAGCTTAGGCGTAGGGGCGGGGGATGGC. The encoded protein is CASSLGVGAGDG. The entire CDR3 sequence reads CASSLGVGAGDGYTF. J is TRBJ1-2 and V is TRBV7-9; D possibly corresponds to TRBD1 (5 bases). The read ends 3 residues early relative to the CDR3; the germline J gene fills the gap. The CDR3 loop spans 15 amino acids. The V end was cut by 1 base, the J end by 6 bases, with 15 bases between. Germline assignment: CDR1 SEHNR and CDR2 FQNEAQ (reference sequence).

This clone showed up just a few times. Coverage ceases 3 residues before the CDR3 finishes, and the germline J gene fills in the end. The rearrangement links TRBV2 to TRBJ2-5; D is undetermined. The CDR3 is 15 residues long. CDR1 is SNHLY and CDR2 is FYNNEI in the germline V gene. Trimming pared 3 bases from V and 1 base from J, leaving 12 bases between. CDR3 region: CASSDDTTGQETQYF. The sequenced part of the CDR3 DNA is TGTGCCAGCAGTGACGACACCACTGGCCAAGAGACC.

About this clone: With the read ending 3 residues before the CDR3 end, the germline J gene is used to fill in that end. The sample contains more than one DNA sequence encoding this CDR3. The chain recombines TRBV19 with TRBJ2-2; D not certain. This CDR3 has 14 residues. The germline gives CDR1 LNHDA, CDR2 SQIVND (reference sequence). V was clipped by 3 bases and J by 1 base, with 6 bases between them. CDR3 DNA, as far as it was read: TGTGCCAGTAGTATCTCGGGGAACACCGGGGAG. It specifies CASSISGNTGE. The whole CDR3 region reads CASSISGNTGELFF.

This clone was seen at least ten times. The CDR3 end falls 3 residues outside the read, so it is completed with the germline J gene. This rearrangement joins TRBV20-1 to TRBJ2-3; TRBD2 aligns across 15 bases. The CDR3 has 16 amino acids. Looked up from germline, CDR1 is DFQATT and CDR2 is SNEGSKA (reference sequence). After removal of 6 bases from V and 1 base from J, the junction contained 5 bases not matched to a gene. The sequenced part of the CDR3 DNA is TGCAGTGCCATCGGACTAGCGGGGGGGCGCACAGATACG. It specifies CSAIGLAGGRTDT. In full, the CDR3 reads CSAIGLAGGRTDTQYF.

This clone was observed at least ten times. The CDR3 goes on 3 residues after the read ends, and that part is filled in from the germline J gene. This chain links TRBV7-9 with TRBJ2-6, with no clear D. The CDR3 runs to 14 residues. V lost 1 base and J 7 bases, leaving 8 bases between the germline ends. Per the germline V gene, CDR1 is SEHNR and CDR2 is FQNEAQ (reference sequence). This CDR3 reads CASSLELFANVLTF. The sequenced part of the CDR3 DNA is TGTGCCAGCAGCTTAGAGCTATTCGCCAACGTC.

In this sample, this clone turned up a few times. The CDR3 end falls 3 residues outside the read, so it is completed with the germline J gene. This sequence joins TRBV7-8 and TRBJ2-5; TRBD1 matches 7 bases. The CDR3 extends over 11 amino acids. V shed 5 bases, J shed 7 bases, and the junction held 1 base outside the gene matches. Germline assignment: CDR1 SGHVS and CDR2 FQNEAQ. The CDR3 loop is CASSPGGTQYF. The CDR3 bases that were read are TGTGCCAGCAGCCCAGGGGGGACC.

The part of the CDR3 DNA that was read is TGCAGTGCTAGTCTCGAGGCTAGCGGGGGTGATACG. Amino acid sequence: CSASLEASGGDT. The CDR3 in full is CSASLEASGGDTQYF. The chain joins TRBV20-1 to TRBJ2-3; 10 bases are shared with TRBD2. Read sequence stops 3 residues before the CDR3 end, and the germline J gene provides the missing end. The germline V gene has CDR1 DFQATT and CDR2 SNEGSKA (reference sequence). The V and J ends lost 3 bases and 6 bases, in that order; junction bases with no gene match: 9. CDR3 size: 15 residues.

The sample holds a few counts of this clone. From the germline J gene comes the end of the CDR3, since the read stops 3 residues before it. The genes are TRBV7-6 and TRBJ1-2, with 7 bases that match TRBD1. This CDR3 is 14 amino acids long. The V and J ends lost 6 bases and 7 bases, in that order; junction bases with no gene match: 11. Germline V gene data show CDR1 as SGHVS and CDR2 as FNYEAQ. Incomplete CDR3 DNA: TGTGCCAGCAGTCACGGACAGGATGGTCGTGGC. It codes for CASSHGQDGRG. The CDR3 reads in full as CASSHGQDGRGYTF.